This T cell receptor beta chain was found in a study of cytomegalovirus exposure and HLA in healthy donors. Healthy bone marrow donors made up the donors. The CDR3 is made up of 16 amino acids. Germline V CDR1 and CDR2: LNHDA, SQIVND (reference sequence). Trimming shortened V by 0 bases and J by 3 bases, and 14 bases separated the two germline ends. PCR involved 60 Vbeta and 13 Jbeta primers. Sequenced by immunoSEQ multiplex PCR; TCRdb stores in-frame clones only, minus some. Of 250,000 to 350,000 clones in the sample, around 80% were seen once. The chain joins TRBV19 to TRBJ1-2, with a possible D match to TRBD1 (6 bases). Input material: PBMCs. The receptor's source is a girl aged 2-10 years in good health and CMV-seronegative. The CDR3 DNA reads TGTGCCAGTAGTATAGATCCCAACAGGGACCACTATGGCTACACCTTC. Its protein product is CASSIDPNRDHYGYTF. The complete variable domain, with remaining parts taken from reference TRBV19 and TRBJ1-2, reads DGGITQSPKYLFRKEGQNVTLSCEQNLNHDAMYWYRQDPGQGLRLIYYSQIVNDFQKGDIAEGYSVSREKKESFPLTVTSAQKNPTAFYLCASSIDPNRDHYGYTFGSGTRLTVV.